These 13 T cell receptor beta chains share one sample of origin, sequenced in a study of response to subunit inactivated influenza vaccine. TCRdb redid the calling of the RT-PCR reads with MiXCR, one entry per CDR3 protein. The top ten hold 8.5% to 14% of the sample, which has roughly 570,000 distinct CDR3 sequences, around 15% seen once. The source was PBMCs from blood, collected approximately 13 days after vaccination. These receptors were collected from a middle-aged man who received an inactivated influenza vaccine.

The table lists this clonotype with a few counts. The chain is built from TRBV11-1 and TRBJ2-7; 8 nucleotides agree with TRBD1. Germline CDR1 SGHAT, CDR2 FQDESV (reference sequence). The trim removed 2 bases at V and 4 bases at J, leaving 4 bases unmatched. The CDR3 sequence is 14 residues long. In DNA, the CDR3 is TGTGCCAGCAGCTTACAGGGGGCAATGTACGAGCAGTACTTC. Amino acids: CASSLQGAMYEQYF.

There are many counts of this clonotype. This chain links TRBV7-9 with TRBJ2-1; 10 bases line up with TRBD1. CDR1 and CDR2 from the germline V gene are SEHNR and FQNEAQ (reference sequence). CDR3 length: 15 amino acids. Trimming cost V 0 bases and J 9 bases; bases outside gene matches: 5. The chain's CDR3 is CASSLAGQGVGEQFF. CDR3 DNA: TGTGCCAGCAGCTTAGCAGGACAGGGGGTAGGTGAGCAGTTCTTC.

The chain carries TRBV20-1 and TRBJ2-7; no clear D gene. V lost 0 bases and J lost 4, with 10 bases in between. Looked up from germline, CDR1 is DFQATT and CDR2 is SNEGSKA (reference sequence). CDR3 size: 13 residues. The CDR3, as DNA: TGCAGTGCTAGAGATCGAGTCGGATACGAGCAGTACTTC. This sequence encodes CSARDRVGYEQYF.

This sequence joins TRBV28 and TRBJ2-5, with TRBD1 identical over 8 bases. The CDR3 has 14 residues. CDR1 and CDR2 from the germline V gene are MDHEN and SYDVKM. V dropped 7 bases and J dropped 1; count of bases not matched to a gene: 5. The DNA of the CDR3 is TGTGCCAGCACCACAGACAGGGGCCAAGAGACCCAGTACTTC. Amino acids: CASTTDRGQETQYF.

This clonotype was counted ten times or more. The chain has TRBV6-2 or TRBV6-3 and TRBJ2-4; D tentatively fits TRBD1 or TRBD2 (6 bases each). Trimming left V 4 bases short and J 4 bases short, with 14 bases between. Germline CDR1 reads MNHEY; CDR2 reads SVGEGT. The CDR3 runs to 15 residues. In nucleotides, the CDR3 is TGTGCCAGCAGTTCACAGGGACTGACTAAAAACATTCAGTACTTC. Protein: CASSSQGLTKNIQYF.

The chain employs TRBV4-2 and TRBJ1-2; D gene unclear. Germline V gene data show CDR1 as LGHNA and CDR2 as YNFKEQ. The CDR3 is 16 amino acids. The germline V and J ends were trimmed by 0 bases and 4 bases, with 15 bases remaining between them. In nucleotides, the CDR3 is TGTGCCAGCAGCCAAGATCCCACCGGGTTGGCCTATGGCTACACCTTC. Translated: CASSQDPTGLAYGYTF.

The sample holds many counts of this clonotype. Here the CDR3 reads CASSRQGGTGELFF. CDR3 in DNA: TGTGCCAGCAGTCGACAGGGGGGCACCGGGGAGCTGTTTTTT. This chain links TRBV12-3 or TRBV12-4 with TRBJ2-2; 9 positions agree with TRBD1. The CDR3 runs to 14 residues. Unmatched junction bases numbered 2, after V lost 5 bases and J lost 4 bases.

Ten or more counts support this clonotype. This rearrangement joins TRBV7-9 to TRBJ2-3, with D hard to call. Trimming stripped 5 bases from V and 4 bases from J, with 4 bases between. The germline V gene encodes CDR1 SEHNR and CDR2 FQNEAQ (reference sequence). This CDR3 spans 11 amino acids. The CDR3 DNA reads TGTGCCAGCAGCGTCTCAGATACGCAGTATTTT. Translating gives CASSVSDTQYF.

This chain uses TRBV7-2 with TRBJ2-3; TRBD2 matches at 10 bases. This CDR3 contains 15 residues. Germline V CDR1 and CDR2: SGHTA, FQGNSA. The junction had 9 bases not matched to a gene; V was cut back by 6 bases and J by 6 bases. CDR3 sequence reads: CASSPLAGAWDTQYF. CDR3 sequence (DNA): TGTGCCAGCAGTCCTCTAGCGGGGGCCTGGGATACGCAGTATTTT.

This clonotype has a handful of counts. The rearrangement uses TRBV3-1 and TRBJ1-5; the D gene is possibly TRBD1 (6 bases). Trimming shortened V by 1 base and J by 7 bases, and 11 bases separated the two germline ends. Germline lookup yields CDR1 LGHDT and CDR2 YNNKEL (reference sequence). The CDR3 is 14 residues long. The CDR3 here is CASSQGGLGQPQHF. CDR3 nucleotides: TGTGCCAGCAGCCAAGGGGGGCTAGGGCAGCCCCAGCATTTT.

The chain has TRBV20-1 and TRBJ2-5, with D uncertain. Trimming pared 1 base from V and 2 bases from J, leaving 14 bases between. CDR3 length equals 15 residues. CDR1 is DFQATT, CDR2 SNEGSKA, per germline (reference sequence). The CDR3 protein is CSARGKGGFQETQYF. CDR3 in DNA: TGCAGTGCTAGAGGGAAGGGCGGCTTTCAAGAGACCCAGTACTTC.

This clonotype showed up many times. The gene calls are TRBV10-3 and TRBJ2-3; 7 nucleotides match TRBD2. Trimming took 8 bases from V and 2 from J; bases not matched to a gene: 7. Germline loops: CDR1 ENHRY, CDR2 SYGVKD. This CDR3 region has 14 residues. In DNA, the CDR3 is TGTGCCATCCGGGGAGGGACGTACACAGATACGCAGTATTTT. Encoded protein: CAIRGGTYTDTQYF.

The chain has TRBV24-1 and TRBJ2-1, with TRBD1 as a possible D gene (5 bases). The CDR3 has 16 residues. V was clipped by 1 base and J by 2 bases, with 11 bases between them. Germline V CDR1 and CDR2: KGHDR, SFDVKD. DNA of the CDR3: TGTGCCACCAGTGATTTTAGGGGAATAACCTACAATGAGCAGTTCTTC. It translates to CATSDFRGITYNEQFF.